Presented here are 29 T cell receptor beta chains from one specimen sequenced in a study of T cells in Graves' hyperthyroidism and ophthalmopathy. Amplified regions were TCR beta CDR3 sequences from RNA transcripts. The HTBI primer set served for first-round RT-PCR of the TCR CDR3. MiXCR, applied by TCRdb to the multiplex PCR reads, yields one record per CDR3 protein. The sample lists 300,000 to 500,000 distinct CDR3 sequences, more than 13% seen once, with 25% to 30% in the top ten. Material: blood. The receptors originated from a man aged 50 to 60 with Graves' ophthalmopathy.

In this sample, this clonotype turned up many times. The rearrangement links TRBV6-1 to TRBJ2-1; 13 bases map to TRBD2. The junction had 20 bases not matched to a gene; V was cut back by 2 bases and J by 7 bases. The germline V gene has CDR1 MNHNS and CDR2 SASEGT. CDR3 length: 21 amino acids. In DNA, the CDR3 is TGTGCCAGCAGTGAATTGTGGTCAAAGTCCCGACTAGCGGGAGGCCGGAATGAGCAGTTCTTC. Its translation is CASSELWSKSRLAGGRNEQFF.

The chain combines TRBV7-9 with TRBJ2-7, with D hard to call. The V gene's germline CDR1 is SEHNR and CDR2 FQNEAQ (reference sequence). The CDR3 loop spans 13 amino acids. Trimming left V 1 base short and J 3 bases short, with 7 bases between. The CDR3 sequence is CASSLDGDYEQYF. CDR3 sequence (DNA): TGTGCCAGCAGCTTAGACGGAGACTACGAGCAGTACTTC.

The chain's CDR3 is CASTLAGGSYEQYF. CDR3 nucleotides: TGTGCCAGCACCTTAGCGGGAGGCTCCTACGAGCAGTACTTC. The genes are TRBV12-3 or TRBV12-4 and TRBJ2-7; 10 bases are shared with TRBD2. The CDR3 is made up of 14 amino acids. Unmatched junction bases numbered 3, after V lost 7 bases and J lost 0 bases.

This clonotype was detected a few times. A read error is possible here, since a much larger clone lies one base away. The chain combines TRBV9 with TRBJ2-1, with 16 bases matching TRBD2. V gave up 4 bases and J gave up 6 bases; unmatched junction bases: 4. CDR1 and CDR2 from the germline V gene are SGDLS and YYNGEE. The CDR3 consists of 16 residues. The CDR3 region is CASSPGTSGRANEQFF. DNA for the CDR3: TGTGCCAGCAGCCCCGGGACTAGCGGGAGGGCCAATGAGCAGTTCTTC.

This clonotype is a singleton in its sample. The V and J genes are TRBV29-1 and TRBJ1-2; 10 bases align to TRBD1. Trimming took 7 bases from V and 7 from J; bases not matched to a gene: 9. This CDR3 is built from 13 residues. In germline, CDR1 is SQVTM, CDR2 ANQGSEA. CDR3 loop: CSETPGQGFGYTF. CDR3 bases: TGCAGCGAGACGCCGGGACAGGGGTTTGGCTACACCTTC.

There are many counts of this clonotype. V is TRBV20-1 and J is TRBJ2-7, with 7 bases matching TRBD1. The CDR3 length is 12 residues. Germline loops: CDR1 DFQATT, CDR2 SNEGSKA (reference sequence). V was clipped by 6 bases and J by 4 bases; unmatched bases: 6. CDR3 amino acids: CSANRDRYEQYF. DNA for the CDR3: TGCAGTGCGAACCGGGACAGATACGAGCAGTACTTC.

This clonotype has at least ten counts. V and J are TRBV2 and TRBJ2-7, with 10 bases identical to TRBD1. Germline V gives CDR1 SNHLY, CDR2 FYNNEI. Germline trimming cut 7 bases from V and 3 bases from J; bases unmatched to any gene: 6. The CDR3 is 14 amino acids. Here the CDR3 DNA reads TGTGCCAGCACTTCCGGGACAGGGGACTACGAGCAGTACTTC. As protein: CASTSGTGDYEQYF. The complete variable domain, with remaining parts taken from reference TRBV2 and TRBJ2-7, reads EPEVTQTPSHQVTQMGQEVILRCVPISNHLYFYWYRQILGQKVEFLVSFYNNEISEKSEIFDDQFSVERPDGSNFTLKIRSTKLEDSAMYFCASTSGTGDYEQYFGPGTRLTVT.

The table lists this clonotype with many counts. The chain carries TRBV30 and TRBJ1-4, with D unresolved. CDR3 length: 12 residues. Trimming cost V 5 bases and J 11 bases, with 15 bases left between them. Germline V gives CDR1 GTSNPN, CDR2 SVGIG (reference sequence). The CDR3 bases are TGTGCCTGGTCCAGCGGGCCATGGAAACTGTTTTTT. Amino acids: CAWSSGPWKLFF.

The chain employs TRBV7-2 and TRBJ2-7, with 8 bases lining up with TRBD1. This CDR3 has 15 residues. The germline gives CDR1 SGHTA, CDR2 FQGNSA. V lost 6 bases, J lost 2 bases, and 9 bases stayed unmatched. The CDR3: CASRGGQGVAYEQYF. Written as DNA, the CDR3 is TGTGCCAGCAGAGGCGGACAGGGTGTGGCCTACGAGCAGTACTTC. Complete variable domain (other parts from reference TRBV7-2 and TRBJ2-7): GAGVSQSPSNKVTEKGKDVELRCDPISGHTALYWYRQSLGQGLEFLIYFQGNSAPDKSGLPSDRFSAERTGGSVSTLTIQRTQQEDSAVYLCASRGGQGVAYEQYFGPGTRLTVT.

This clonotype occurred a few times. This chain links TRBV6-1 with TRBJ2-7; 7 nucleotides line up with TRBD2. The CDR3 is 13 amino acids. Trimming took 5 bases from V and 2 from J; bases not matched to a gene: 3. Per the germline V gene, CDR1 is MNHNS and CDR2 is SASEGT. In DNA, the CDR3 is TGTGCCAGCAGTCGCGGGAGTCCCTACGAGCAGTACTTC. It translates to CASSRGSPYEQYF.

Only a few counts were recorded for this clonotype. The V gene is TRBV29-1, the J gene TRBJ1-3, with D possibly matching TRBD1 (5 bases). Germline CDR1 is SQVTM and CDR2 is ANQGSEA. V was pared by 6 bases and J by 4 bases, with 7 bases between. There are 11 residues in the CDR3. CDR3 protein: CSVSGGNTIYF. CDR3 DNA: TGCAGCGTGTCAGGGGGAAACACCATATATTTT.

At least ten counts were recorded for this clonotype. The CDR3 DNA reads as TGTGCCAGCAGTGATTATACGCAGTATTTT. Translating gives CASSDYTQYF. V is TRBV2 and J is TRBJ2-3; D not resolved. Germline V gene lookup returns CDR1 SNHLY and CDR2 FYNNEI. The CDR3 length is 10 residues. V lost 3 bases to trimming and J lost 7 bases, with 2 bases between them. Full variable domain (remainder filled in from reference TRBV2 and TRBJ2-3): EPEVTQTPSHQVTQMGQEVILRCVPISNHLYFYWYRQILGQKVEFLVSFYNNEISEKSEIFDDQFSVERPDGSNFTLKIRSTKLEDSAMYFCASSDYTQYFGPGTRLTVL.

The V call is TRBV28, the J call TRBJ2-2; TRBD2 agrees at 9 bases. The CDR3 spans 17 residues. The junction had 9 bases not matched to a gene; V was cut back by 1 base and J by 6 bases. Per the germline V gene, CDR1 is MDHEN and CDR2 is SYDVKM. In nucleotides, the CDR3 is TGTGCCAGCAGTTTATTAGGGCTAGCGGGATATCCCGGGGAGCTGTTTTTT. Translating it yields CASSLLGLAGYPGELFF.

This clonotype was observed many times. The genes are TRBV30 and TRBJ2-2; 9 bases agree with TRBD2. This CDR3 region has 15 residues. The J segment lost 6 bases and the V segment lost 1 base, leaving 6 bases of the junction unmatched. CDR1 GTSNPN and CDR2 SVGIG come from the germline V gene (reference sequence). The CDR3 bases are TGTGCCTGGAGTGGCGGGAGGGCCGCCGCCGGGGAGCTGTTTTTT. As protein: CAWSGGRAAAGELFF.

This rearrangement joins TRBV2 to TRBJ2-5, with D possibly TRBD1 on 6 matching bases. This CDR3 is built from 13 residues. Germline values: CDR1 SNHLY, CDR2 FYNNEI. Trimming pared 10 bases from V and 4 bases from J, leaving 16 bases between. The CDR3 spells CAKSTGWRETQYF. In nucleotides, the CDR3 is TGTGCCAAAAGTACAGGGTGGCGAGAGACCCAGTACTTC.

The sample holds many counts of this clonotype. The CDR3 sequence is CASSRAGTSTYEQYF. The DNA for the CDR3 is TGCGCCAGCAGCCGAGCCGGGACTAGTACGTACGAGCAGTACTTC. The gene calls are TRBV5-1 and TRBJ2-7; 8 nucleotides align to TRBD2. The CDR3 is 15 amino acids. From germline, CDR1 is SGHRS and CDR2 YFSETQ. Trimming removed 4 bases from V and 4 bases from J; junction bases left unmatched: 10. The complete variable domain, with remaining parts taken from reference TRBV5-1 and TRBJ2-7, reads KAGVTQTPRYLIKTRGQQVTLSCSPISGHRSVSWYQQTPGQGLQFLFEYFSETQRNKGNFPGRFSGRQFSNSRSEMNVSTLELGDSALYLCASSRAGTSTYEQYFGPGTRLTVT.

This clonotype came up a few times. The CDR3 sequence: CSARVHTSQETQYF. The CDR3 coding sequence is TGCAGTGCTAGAGTGCACACTAGCCAAGAGACCCAGTACTTC. J is TRBJ2-5 and V is TRBV20-1, with a weak D call TRBD2 (5 bases). The CDR3 extends over 14 amino acids. The V gene's germline CDR1 is DFQATT and CDR2 SNEGSKA (reference sequence). Trimming removed 1 base at V and 1 base at J, with 10 bases between.

This clonotype was counted many times. The J gene is TRBJ2-4, the V gene TRBV11-3, with D possibly being TRBD2 (6 bases). CDR3 size: 15 residues. V lost 5 bases, J lost 3 bases, and 14 bases lay in between. The germline V gene encodes CDR1 SGHNT and CDR2 YENEEA. The CDR3: CASSGGAAGKNIQYF. The CDR3, as DNA: TGTGCCAGCAGCGGTGGGGCAGCGGGCAAAAACATTCAGTACTTC.

This clonotype was observed at least ten times. V and J are TRBV11-2 and TRBJ2-1; D possibly uses TRBD1 or TRBD2 (5 bases each). The length of the CDR3 is 16 residues. Germline assignment: CDR1 SGHAT and CDR2 FQNNGV. With 5 bases removed from V and 9 bases from J, the gap between germline ends came to 23 bases. CDR3 sequence: CASSRNTRGKRGEQFF. CDR3 in DNA: TGTGCCAGCAGCCGTAATACTAGAGGGAAAAGGGGTGAGCAGTTCTTC.

The V gene is TRBV4-1, the J gene TRBJ1-2, with a possible D match to TRBD1 (6 bases). CDR3 length equals 15 residues. CDR1 MGHRA and CDR2 YSYEKL come from the germline V gene. V was clipped by 0 bases and J by 4 bases, with 12 bases between them. The CDR3 region is CASSQDRGQRYGYTF. Written as DNA, the CDR3 is TGCGCCAGCAGCCAAGATCGGGGGCAGCGCTATGGCTACACCTTC.

This clonotype was seen repeatedly, ten times or more. V is TRBV4-2 and J is TRBJ2-5, with D tentatively TRBD1 (5 bases). The CDR3 sequence is 13 residues long. The germline CDR1 and CDR2 sequences are LGHNA and YNFKEQ. V was cut by 2 bases and J by 2 bases, with 6 bases left in between. CDR3 loop: CASSQQGQETQYF. For the CDR3, the DNA is TGTGCCAGCAGCCAACAGGGTCAAGAGACCCAGTACTTC.

V gene TRBV5-4 combines with J gene TRBJ2-7; no firm D call. The V and J ends lost 2 bases and 3 bases respectively, with 12 bases between them. The CDR3 sequence is 14 residues long. Germline CDR1 is SGHNT and CDR2 is YYREEE (reference sequence). The CDR3 DNA is TGTGCCAGCAGCTTCCCCGACGGAAGCTACGAGCAGTACTTC. Translating it yields CASSFPDGSYEQYF.

This clonotype was picked up many times. The chain is built from TRBV12-3 or TRBV12-4 and TRBJ2-3, with a weak D call TRBD2 (6 bases). V lost 2 bases and J lost 3, with 12 bases in between. The CDR3 contains 15 residues. CDR3 in amino acids: CASSLLGGGTDTQYF. The CDR3 DNA reads as TGTGCCAGCAGTTTATTGGGCGGAGGGACAGATACGCAGTATTTT.

This clonotype was seen many times. The chain recombines TRBV3-1 with TRBJ1-2, with 9 bases that match TRBD1. The CDR3 is 14 amino acids. The ends lost 2 bases at V and 4 bases at J; junction bases unmatched: 2. Germline V gives CDR1 LGHDT, CDR2 YNNKEL (reference sequence). In nucleotides, the CDR3 is TGTGCCAGCAGCCAACCGACAGGGGGCTATGGCTACACCTTC. Translation gives CASSQPTGGYGYTF.

This chain connects TRBV5-1 to TRBJ2-1, with TRBD1 matching 10 bases. Trimming took 7 bases from V and 2 from J; bases not matched to a gene: 9. Germline-derived CDR1 and CDR2 are SGHRS and YFSETQ. This CDR3 has 16 amino acids. CDR3 loop: CASQSAGTGAYNEQFF. The CDR3 DNA reads TGCGCCAGCCAATCCGCTGGGACAGGGGCCTACAATGAGCAGTTCTTC.

The chain combines TRBV19 with TRBJ1-1; perhaps TRBD1 as D (5 bases). Looked up from germline, CDR1 is LNHDA and CDR2 is SQIVND (reference sequence). The CDR3 is made up of 15 amino acids. Trimming pared 4 bases from V and 0 bases from J, leaving 12 bases between. The CDR3 sequence is CASSRTGTLNTEAFF. In nucleotides, the CDR3 is TGTGCCAGTAGTAGAACCGGGACCCTGAACACTGAAGCTTTCTTT.

J is TRBJ2-5 and V is TRBV7-9; tentatively, D is TRBD2 (5 bases). From germline, CDR1 is SEHNR and CDR2 FQNEAQ (reference sequence). The CDR3 totals 13 residues. V lost 3 bases and J 2 bases, leaving 7 bases between the germline ends. CDR3 bases: TGTGCCAGCAGCTTTAGCGATCAAGAGACCCAGTACTTC. Its protein is CASSFSDQETQYF.

This sequence joins TRBV6-1 and TRBJ2-3; D possibly corresponds to TRBD2 (6 bases). Germline CDR1 reads MNHNS; CDR2 reads SASEGT. The CDR3 is 17 residues long. The V end lost 2 bases, the J end lost 0 bases, and 15 bases lay between the germline ends. For the CDR3, the DNA is TGTGCCAGCAGTGAAAGGGCTGGCGGGATTAGCACAGATACGCAGTATTTT. Translation gives CASSERAGGISTDTQYF.

The table lists this clonotype with a few counts. This chain connects TRBV6-1 to TRBJ2-5; D is ambiguous. The germline CDR1 and CDR2 sequences are MNHNS and SASEGT. V lost 4 bases, J lost 4 bases, and 13 bases lay in between. This CDR3 is 14 amino acids long. The CDR3 nucleotides are TGTGCCAGCAGTGCCGGGTTCTTTGGAGAGACCCAGTACTTC. Its translation is CASSAGFFGETQYF.